One and the same sample provided the 3 T cell receptor beta chains below, sequenced in a study of cytomegalovirus exposure and HLA in healthy donors. The primer mix had 60 Vbeta and 13 Jbeta primers. The data were produced by immunoSEQ multiplex PCR, yet TCRdb's version contains in-frame clones alone and is incomplete. The table shows about 110,000 clones, with roughly three quarters occurring only once. Input material: PBMCs. All receptors derive from a man younger than 30 in good health and CMV-seronegative.

The chain uses TRBV7-2 and TRBJ2-3; D may be TRBD2 (5 bases). Germline CDR1 and CDR2: SGHTA and FQGNSA. The CDR3 loop spans 15 amino acids. Trimming shortened V by 0 bases and J by 3 bases, and 10 bases separated the two germline ends. This chain's CDR3 is CASSLAPRVTDTQYF. CDR3 sequence (DNA): TGTGCCAGCAGCTTAGCGCCGAGGGTTACAGATACGCAGTATTTT.

The sample holds a few counts of this clone. The chain combines TRBV10-3 with TRBJ1-5; unclear D gene. V lost 0 bases, J lost 2 bases, and 5 bases lay in between. CDR1 is ENHRY, CDR2 SYGVKD, per germline. The CDR3 has 14 amino acids. The CDR3 reads CAISESVGNQPQHF. In DNA form, the CDR3 reads TGTGCCATCAGTGAGTCGGTAGGCAATCAGCCCCAGCATTTT.

The DNA of the CDR3 is TGTGCCAGCGAGGGACAGGGGCGAGGTGGCTACACCTTC. Its translation is CASEGQGRGGYTF. The chain uses TRBV14 and TRBJ1-2; 10 bases agree with TRBD1. CDR3 length equals 13 residues. Losses at the gene ends were 8 bases for V and 7 bases for J; bases not matched to a gene: 7. Germline V gives CDR1 SGHDN, CDR2 FVKESK. Looking up the rest from reference TRBV14 and TRBJ1-2 gives the full variable domain: EAGVTQFPSHSVIEKGQTVTLRCDPISGHDNLYWYRRVMGKEIKFLLHFVKESKQDESGMPNNRFLAERTGGTYSTLKVQPAELEDSGVYFCASEGQGRGGYTFGSGTRLTVV.